This TCR beta chain originates from a study of CD8+ T cells in alopecia areata. The CDR3 loop spans 9 amino acids. CDR1 and CDR2 (germline): SQVTM, ANQGSEA. Trimming took 7 bases from V and 6 from J, leaving 5 bases between them. The table lists this clone with a few counts. RNA extraction was followed by reverse transcription into cDNA, which acted as the sequencing template. The protocol was immunoSEQ multiplex PCR, while the TCRdb copy is restricted to in-frame clones and leaves out a portion. The sample yields roughly 150,000 clones, approximately 60% seen once. The specimen was CD4+ T cells sorted from blood. The TCR sequence derives from a human donor in good health. The chain recombines TRBV29-1 with TRBJ2-3; unclear D gene. In DNA form, the CDR3 reads TGCAGCGAGGGTGATACGCAGTATTTT. It specifies CSEGDTQYF.